This T cell receptor (beta chain) was recovered during a study of graft-versus-host responses after intestinal transplantation. As for the study in general: All recipients were transplanted with multivisceral, liver-intestinal, or isolated intestinal grafts.

Method: immunoSEQ multiplex PCR; TCRdb's copy keeps in-frame clones and lacks some. The data hold some 77,000 clones, with about 90% observed a single time. Germline V gene data show CDR1 as SGHDN and CDR2 as FVKESK. The trim removed 5 bases at V and 0 bases at J, leaving 5 bases unmatched. This CDR3 has 15 amino acids. This sequence joins TRBV14 and TRBJ2-3; 7 nucleotides align to TRBD1. The sequence came from a human patient who received an intestinal transplant, so some T cells may come from the graft donor. Sequencing used PBMCs, obtained 98 days after intestinal transplantation. CDR3 coding DNA: TGTGCCAGCAGCTCCAGGACAGGTAGCACAGATACGCAGTATTTT. Translation gives CASSSRTGSTDTQYF.